Each of the 15 T cell receptor beta chains below was sequenced from the same sample in a study of T cells in Graves' hyperthyroidism and ophthalmopathy. From RNA transcripts, TCR beta CDR3 regions were amplified. HTBI primers were employed in a first-round RT-PCR of the TCR CDR3. TCRdb re-analysed the multiplex PCR reads in MiXCR, keeping a single row per CDR3 protein. The table records fewer than 450,000 distinct CDR3 sequences, roughly 15% of them present only once. Specimen: blood. All receptors derive from a woman in her 30s with Graves' hyperthyroidism that later progressed to Graves' ophthalmopathy.

This clonotype was counted ten times or more. This sequence joins TRBV14 and TRBJ1-1, with 8 bases fitting TRBD1. Trimming removed 5 bases from V and 0 bases from J; junction bases left unmatched: 8. The CDR3 loop spans 16 amino acids. CDR1 is SGHDN, CDR2 FVKESK, per germline. CDR3 sequence reads: CASSDGQGLLNTEAFF. CDR3 DNA: TGTGCCAGCAGCGATGGACAGGGTCTCCTGAACACTGAAGCTTTCTTT.

The genes are TRBV20-1 and TRBJ2-7; a weak D match, TRBD2 (6 bases). V was clipped by 2 bases and J by 3 bases, with 17 bases between them. The CDR3 covers 15 residues. Germline V gene data show CDR1 as DFQATT and CDR2 as SNEGSKA (reference sequence). The CDR3 region is CSARSLTMGLYEQYF. The CDR3 DNA reads TGCAGTGCTAGATCCCTGACAATGGGACTCTACGAGCAGTACTTC.

This clonotype was seen many times. The rearrangement links TRBV7-9 to TRBJ1-5; D is uncertain. Trimming stripped 4 bases from V and 6 bases from J, with 22 bases between. CDR1 and CDR2 (germline): SEHNR, FQNEAQ (reference sequence). The CDR3 totals 17 residues. In nucleotides, the CDR3 is TGTGCCAGCAGCTCGGCAGGACGAGGAGGGTTTGGTCAGCCCCAGCATTTT. This codes for CASSSAGRGGFGQPQHF. Complete variable domain (other parts from reference TRBV7-9 and TRBJ1-5): DTGVSQNPRHKITKRGQNVTFRCDPISEHNRLYWYRQTLGQGPEFLTYFQNEAQLEKSRLLSDRFSAERPKGSFSTLEIQRTEQGDSAMYLCASSSAGRGGFGQPQHFGDGTRLSIL.

The sample holds many counts of this clonotype. The J gene is TRBJ1-2, the V gene TRBV6-5; unclear D gene. V lost 0 bases and J lost 8, with 7 bases in between. CDR3 size: 12 residues. Per the germline V gene, CDR1 is MNHEY and CDR2 is SVGAGI. CDR3 DNA: TGTGCCAGCAGTTACTCGCATATGGGCTACACCTTC. Protein sequence: CASSYSHMGYTF.

This clonotype was counted many times. The gene calls are TRBV28 and TRBJ2-3; 9 bases match TRBD1. V gave up 5 bases and J gave up 0 bases; unmatched junction bases: 3. The CDR3 has 15 residues. Per germline, CDR1 MDHEN and CDR2 SYDVKM. CDR3 residues: CASSGTGTSTDTQYF. In nucleotides, the CDR3 is TGTGCCAGCAGTGGGACAGGGACTAGCACAGATACGCAGTATTTT.

The sample holds many counts of this clonotype. This CDR3 is CASREWTSGPEQFF. The CDR3 DNA is TGTGCCAGCAGGGAATGGACTAGCGGTCCGGAGCAGTTCTTC. This rearrangement joins TRBV11-2 to TRBJ2-1, with 10 bases lining up with TRBD2. J was trimmed by 10 bases and V by 6 bases; bases with no gene match: 9. In germline, CDR1 is SGHAT, CDR2 FQNNGV. The CDR3 extends over 14 amino acids.

On this clonotype itself: At one of its ends the junction is not consistent with the germline gene, which may arise from a read error. This chain uses TRBV15 with TRBJ2-5; 11 bases are shared with TRBD2. Germline V gene data show CDR1 as LNHNV and CDR2 as YYDKDF (reference sequence). The CDR3 consists of 17 residues. This chain's CDR3 is CATIRDWGTSGQETQYF. For the CDR3, the DNA is TGTGCCACCATCAGAGATTGGGGGACTAGCGGCCAAGAGACCCAGTACTTC.

V is TRBV12-3 or TRBV12-4 and J is TRBJ2-3; 7 nucleotides match TRBD2. This CDR3 spans 15 amino acids. The J segment lost 2 bases and the V segment lost 6 bases, leaving 8 bases of the junction unmatched. The DNA for the CDR3 is TGTGCCAGCAGCACACAAGCGGGGACCACAGATACGCAGTATTTT. Amino acids: CASSTQAGTTDTQYF.

The chain recombines TRBV5-1 with TRBJ1-1; 8 bases match TRBD1. The CDR3 totals 16 residues. Germline V gene data show CDR1 as SGHRS and CDR2 as YFSETQ. V gave up 0 bases and J gave up 4 bases; unmatched junction bases: 8. The CDR3 DNA is TGCGCCAGCAGCTTGGGACAGGGGACCATGAGCACTGAAGCTTTCTTT. Protein: CASSLGQGTMSTEAFF. Full variable domain (outside the CDR3, taken from reference TRBV5-1 and TRBJ1-1): KAGVTQTPRYLIKTRGQQVTLSCSPISGHRSVSWYQQTPGQGLQFLFEYFSETQRNKGNFPGRFSGRQFSNSRSEMNVSTLELGDSALYLCASSLGQGTMSTEAFFGQGTRLTVV.

The chain joins TRBV4-2 to TRBJ1-4; no clear D gene. V was clipped by 0 bases and J by 4 bases, with 27 bases between them. Germline V gives CDR1 LGHNA, CDR2 YNFKEQ. The CDR3 consists of 21 residues. CDR3 DNA: TGTGCCAGCAGCCAAGATTATCGGAGAGACCCTCGCCGCTACGGTAATGAAAAACTGTTTTTT. Amino acids: CASSQDYRRDPRRYGNEKLFF.

In this sample, this clonotype turned up a few times. The rearrangement uses TRBV5-1 and TRBJ2-7; D not resolved. This CDR3 comprises 13 residues. The germline V gene has CDR1 SGHRS and CDR2 YFSETQ. V lost 4 bases, J lost 3 bases, and 11 bases lay in between. The DNA of the CDR3 is TGCGCCAGCAGCCCGCAAACGGACTACGAGCAGTACTTC. Amino acids: CASSPQTDYEQYF.

This clonotype has a count of ten or more. The V and J genes are TRBV2 and TRBJ2-2; the D gene is possibly TRBD1 (5 bases). The germline V gene has CDR1 SNHLY and CDR2 FYNNEI. Deletions cut 6 bases from V and 0 bases from J, with 8 bases between. The length of the CDR3 is 14 residues. The CDR3 nucleotides read TGTGCCAGCAGACAGGCAACGAACACCGGGGAGCTGTTTTTT. This encodes CASRQATNTGELFF.

This rearrangement joins TRBV20-1 to TRBJ2-2; a possible D gene is TRBD1 (6 bases). Trimming pared 1 base from V and 4 bases from J, leaving 10 bases between. The germline CDR1 and CDR2 sequences are DFQATT and SNEGSKA (reference sequence). This CDR3 comprises 14 residues. CDR3 nucleotide sequence: TGCAGTGCTAGAGGCAGGGGCTTCACCGGGGAGCTGTTTTTT. This encodes CSARGRGFTGELFF.

Only a few counts were recorded for this clonotype. V and J are TRBV10-3 and TRBJ1-2; tentatively, D is TRBD1 (5 bases). Germline CDR1 and CDR2: ENHRY and SYGVKD. V shed 2 bases and J shed 5 bases, with 9 bases lying between them. The CDR3 extends over 13 amino acids. This CDR3 reads CAISERDLYGYTF. In DNA, the CDR3 is TGTGCCATCAGTGAGCGGGACCTTTATGGCTACACCTTC.

This clonotype occurred many times. The chain joins TRBV5-1 to TRBJ2-1, with TRBD2 as a possible D gene (6 bases). This CDR3 has 13 amino acids. V lost 8 bases to trimming and J lost 7 bases, with 16 bases between them. The germline CDR1 and CDR2 sequences are SGHRS and YFSETQ. CDR3 sequence: CASQTGSGNEQFF. For the CDR3, the DNA is TGCGCCAGTCAAACCGGGAGCGGAAATGAGCAGTTCTTC.